A selection of T cell receptor beta chains follows, all from one sample in a study of Ad26.COV2.S vaccination and SARS-CoV-2 variants. Here immunoSEQ multiplex PCR was the method, and the copy in TCRdb shows in-frame clones only, minus some. The table shows approximately 97,000 clones, with 80% occurring only once. Sequenced here: peripheral blood, sampled after recovery from COVID-19. These TCRs come from a human donor who had recovered from COVID-19. Both conserved end residues are part of each CDR3. Size is stated for part of the rows, as once, few or many counts, or as a class when the clone is expanded.

>TRBV12-5|.|TRBJ2-5
CASGLPRGAARETQYF
>TRBV5-1|.|TRBJ2-2
CASSMDSGLYGELFF
>TRBV5-1|.|TRBJ2-7
CASSGYSGGAYEQYF
>TRBV11-3|.|TRBJ2-1
CASSKTSGGLDEQFF
>TRBV6-1|.|TRBJ1-5
CASSEFWGLGNQPQHF
>TRBV5-1|.|TRBJ2-3
CASSLVWMDRDTQYF
>TRBV4-3|once|TRBJ2-7
CASSQLGGIGVVQYF
>TRBV19|.|TRBJ1-1
CASSIRGGDTEAFF
>TRBV13|.|TRBJ1-3
CASSLARSGNTIYF
>TRBV6-5|.|TRBJ1-1
CASSYNRRRNTEAFF
>TRBV14|.|TRBJ2-1
CASSLLNFYEQFF
>TRBV27|.|TRBJ2-6
CASSLAGANVLTF
>TRBV11-2|.|TRBJ1-6
CASSPRVGDSPLHF
>TRBV5-6|.|TRBJ2-6
CASSLVKGGDYSGANVLTF
>TRBV5-1|once|TRBJ2-3
CASSSQRGLGDTQYF
>TRBV6-5|few|TRBJ2-7
CASSYSTARRLGEQYF
>TRBV19|.|TRBJ1-2
CASRNKGTYGYTF
>TRBV19|once|TRBJ1-1
CASRIYRAWDTEAFF
>TRBV12-3/TRBV12-4|.|TRBJ1-4
CASRGAENEKLFF
>TRBV5-4|.|TRBJ2-1
CASSRGQGAYNEQFF
>TRBV2|.|TRBJ1-2
CASSERGAYGYTF
>TRBV5-1|.|TRBJ2-7
CASSLNRFYEQYF
>TRBV28|.|TRBJ1-5
CASSFGQEYQPQHF
>TRBV7-9|few|TRBJ1-1
CASSLEEGTEAFF
>TRBV3-1/TRBV3-2|.|TRBJ1-5
CASSQVVSNQPQHF